The rows below give T cell receptor beta chains drawn from one sample of a study of cytomegalovirus exposure and HLA in healthy donors. TCRdb keeps only in-frame clones here, not all; method: immunoSEQ multiplex PCR. The data contain tens of thousands of clones, over 70% of them singletons. Specimen: PBMCs. Receptors were obtained from a man over 45 in good health and CMV-seropositive. CDR3s leave out the opening cysteine and the closing phenylalanine or tryptophan. Fields, in order: CDR3 length, V gene, CDR3 protein.

len: 11
v_gene: TRBV4-2
CDR3aa: ASSRGPAEKLF

len: 11
v_gene: TRBV28
CDR3aa: ASSLIQQETQY

len: 12
v_gene: TRBV5-4
CDR3aa: ASSLNRGTYGYT

len: 11
v_gene: TRBV6-4
CDR3aa: ASTNPGANVLT

len: 13
v_gene: TRBV5-4
CDR3aa: ASSLVQGITGELF

len: 9
v_gene: TRBV2
CDR3aa: ASSGEETQY

len: 13
v_gene: TRBV14
CDR3aa: ASSQGRSPYNEQF

len: 17
v_gene: TRBV4-1
CDR3aa: ASSLRVGGAGDGTGELF

len: 12
v_gene: TRBV27
CDR3aa: ASEGVGGMNEQF

len: 14
v_gene: TRBV5-1
CDR3aa: ASSPTGTGSYNEQF

len: 13
v_gene: TRBV27
CDR3aa: ASSSLEGANYGYT

len: 15
v_gene: TRBV25-1
CDR3aa: ASSRPISGSGTDTQY

len: 13
v_gene: TRBV30
CDR3aa: AWSPGTGAYNEQF

len: 14
v_gene: TRBV5-1
CDR3aa: ASSSMTSGSYNEQF

len: 11
v_gene: TRBV7-2
CDR3aa: ASSRGNQETQY

len: 12
v_gene: TRBV2
CDR3aa: ASSLLGDYTEAF

len: 13
v_gene: TRBV9
CDR3aa: ASSIPGQSTGELF

len: 11
v_gene: TRBV27
CDR3aa: ASSPEEGYGYT

len: 10
v_gene: TRBV19
CDR3aa: ASSTTGYGYT

len: 11
v_gene: TRBV30
CDR3aa: AWSVWTEEKLF

len: 15
v_gene: TRBV28
CDR3aa: ASSFSQGRSGNQPQH

len: 15
v_gene: TRBV12-5
CDR3aa: ASGLPASGTGDSEQY

len: 12
v_gene: TRBV29-1
CDR3aa: SVRDRGLQETQD

len: 13
v_gene: TRBV13
CDR3aa: ASSSPPTGSNEQF

len: 12
v_gene: TRBV11-2
CDR3aa: ASSLELAGNEQF

len: 12
v_gene: TRBV2
CDR3aa: ASSERQYQNGYT

len: 15
v_gene: TRBV19
CDR3aa: ASSIVRTSGGYNEQF

len: 15
v_gene: TRBV5-1
CDR3aa: ASSLDYRVVSYNEQF

len: 11
v_gene: TRBV19
CDR3aa: ASGGHSNQPQH

len: 13
v_gene: TRBV5-1
CDR3aa: ASSWGGVRNTEAF

len: 9
v_gene: TRBV6-1
CDR3aa: ASSGTDEQY